One sample yielded the 32 T cell receptor beta chains listed below, sequenced in a study of T cell clonality in common variable immunodeficiency. TCRdb keeps only in-frame clones here, not all; method: immunoSEQ multiplex PCR. The data show approximately 34,000 clones, none appearing only once, with 3% to 4.5% held by the ten largest. The specimen sequenced was peripheral blood mononuclear cells. Source of these receptors: a person aged 18 to 75 in good health.

The table lists this clone with many counts. The sequence runs out 3 residues before the end of the CDR3; the remainder is reconstructed from the germline J gene. The chain links TRBV19 to TRBJ2-7; the D gene is possibly TRBD1 (5 bases). This CDR3 is 17 amino acids long. CDR1 and CDR2 (germline): LNHDA, SQIVND (reference sequence). V was shortened by 1 base and J by 2 bases, with 18 bases between the two germline ends. CDR3 in amino acids: CASSIGLQGILPYEQYF. The CDR3 bases that were read are TGTGCCAGTAGTATAGGCCTTCAGGGTATCTTACCCTACGAG.

This clone was seen ten or more times. The CDR3 extends 3 residues past the end of the read, so its final part is completed from the germline J gene. The chain uses TRBV6-2 or TRBV6-3 and TRBJ2-7, with 7 bases aligning to TRBD2. Per the germline V gene, CDR1 is MNHEY and CDR2 is SVGEGT. V lost 2 bases to trimming and J lost 0 bases; unmatched junction nucleotides: 7. The CDR3 sequence is 16 residues long. The CDR3 sequence: CASSYESGASSYEQYF. The DNA read from the CDR3 is TGTGCCAGCAGTTACGAGAGCGGGGCTAGCTCCTACGAG.

The table lists this clone with a few counts. Read sequence stops 3 residues before the CDR3 end, and the germline J gene provides the missing end. The chain carries TRBV30 and TRBJ2-7; D might be TRBD2 (5 bases). Germline CDR1 reads GTSNPN; CDR2 reads SVGIG (reference sequence). The CDR3 contains 14 residues. CDR3 sequence reads: CASRAAEDSYEQYF. The CDR3 DNA, read in part, is TGTGCTTCGAGGGCAGCCGAAGACTCCTACGAG.

The sample holds many counts of this clone. Partial CDR3 DNA: TGTGCCAGTAGTACGGGACAGGGGTTGGGTCAGCCC. Translated: CASSTGQGLGQP. The entire CDR3 is CASSTGQGLGQPQHF. V and J are TRBV19 and TRBJ1-5; 10 nucleotides align to TRBD1. The observed sequence ends 3 residues before the CDR3 terminus, with the missing tail filled in from the germline J gene. Unmatched junction bases numbered 6, after V lost 4 bases and J lost 6 bases. CDR1 is LNHDA, CDR2 SQIVND, per germline (reference sequence). The CDR3 contains 15 residues.

This clone was detected ten times or more. The read is 3 residues too short to cover the CDR3 end, so that end is filled in from the germline J gene. The chain has TRBV12-3 or TRBV12-4 and TRBJ2-1, with D possibly TRBD1 on 5 matching bases. V lost 8 bases and J 3 bases, leaving 14 bases between the germline ends. CDR3 length equals 14 residues. The CDR3: CASGHRHFYNEQFF. The sequenced part of the CDR3 DNA is TGTGCCAGCGGACATCGACATTTCTACAATGAG.

This clone has ten or more counts. The CDR3 end falls 3 residues outside the read, so it is completed with the germline J gene. The chain joins TRBV5-1 to TRBJ1-2; 10 bases line up with TRBD1. V gave up 5 bases and J gave up 3 bases; unmatched junction bases: 13. Germline V CDR1 and CDR2: SGHRS, YFSETQ. The CDR3 is 17 residues long. The CDR3 DNA, read in part, is TGCGCCAGCAGTACCGCCGGGACAGGGGCCGGCGACTATGGC. It encodes CASSTAGTGAGDYG. The full CDR3 protein is CASSTAGTGAGDYGYTF.

This clone has a count of ten or more. The read terminates 3 residues before the CDR3 end, so the remaining end is supplied by the germline J gene. The rearrangement uses TRBV9 and TRBJ1-1; tentative D call: TRBD1 (6 bases). The CDR3 is made up of 15 amino acids. Germline loops: CDR1 SGDLS, CDR2 YYNGEE. The covered CDR3 bases are TGTGCCAGCAGCTTTAGCGGGGGGCGTGTAGATACG. This encodes CASSFSGGRVDT. The whole CDR3 protein reads CASSFSGGRVDTAFF.

There are a few counts of this clone. The read ends 3 residues before the CDR3 terminus; that terminus is restored from the germline J gene. The chain links TRBV5-1 to TRBJ1-1; 8 bases agree with TRBD1. Germline CDR1 and CDR2: SGHRS and YFSETQ. The CDR3 is 16 residues long. V lost 4 bases to trimming and J lost 1 base; unmatched junction nucleotides: 9. Here the CDR3 reads CASSTRSQGANTEAFF. CDR3 bases read: TGCGCCAGCAGCACCCGATCGCAGGGGGCGAACACTGAA.

This clone was observed at least ten times. The read falls 3 residues short of the CDR3 end, and the missing part is taken from the germline J gene. This rearrangement joins TRBV18 to TRBJ2-5; perhaps TRBD2 as D (6 bases). Germline CDR1 KGHSH, CDR2 LQKENI. Trimming took off 3 bases at V and 5 bases at J, with 16 bases between the two ends. CDR3 length equals 15 residues. The CDR3: CASSPAGFKAETQYF. CDR3 bases read: TGTGCCAGCTCACCTGCGGGGTTTAAGGCGGAGACC.

This clone was seen ten or more times. The part of the CDR3 DNA that was read is TGCAGCGTGGATAGCGGGAGGGATAACACAGATACG. It translates to CSVDSGRDNTDT. In full, the CDR3 reads CSVDSGRDNTDTQYF. This sequence joins TRBV29-1 and TRBJ2-3; 11 bases are shared with TRBD2. Read data end 3 residues before the CDR3 end; the end is taken from the germline J gene. This CDR3 has 15 residues. Germline CDR1 is SQVTM and CDR2 is ANQGSEA. V was pared by 6 bases and J by 2 bases, with 7 bases of the junction left unmatched.

This clone showed up many times. The missing CDR3 end, 3 residues past where the read stops, is filled in from the germline J gene. The genes are TRBV6-4 and TRBJ1-2, with TRBD1 as a possible D gene (6 bases). Between the trimmed V and J ends, which lost 5 bases and 7 bases, there was a span of 23 bases. CDR1 MRHNA and CDR2 SNTAGT come from the germline V gene. The CDR3 sequence is 16 residues long. The CDR3 sequence is CASSKPGTYKEVGYTF. The DNA read from the CDR3 is TGTGCCAGCAGTAAGCCGGGGACATACAAAGAAGTTGGC.

This clone came up a few times. The CDR3 extends 3 residues past the end of the read, so its final part is completed from the germline J gene. The V call is TRBV7-9, the J call TRBJ2-3, with TRBD2 identical over 8 bases. Germline values: CDR1 SEHNR, CDR2 FQNEAQ (reference sequence). The CDR3 is 15 residues long. The junction had 3 bases not matched to a gene; V was cut back by 2 bases and J by 2 bases. CDR3 bases read: TGTGCCAGCAGCTTAATAGCGGGACCCACAGATACG. It codes for CASSLIAGPTDT. The whole CDR3 protein is CASSLIAGPTDTQYF.

The CDR3 loop is CSVTQGASGNTIYF. CDR3 DNA, as far as it was read: TGCAGCGTTACACAGGGGGCCTCTGGAAACACC. The chain has TRBV29-1 and TRBJ1-3, with 9 bases identical to TRBD1. From the germline J gene comes the end of the CDR3, since the read stops 3 residues before it. Germline CDR1 reads SQVTM; CDR2 reads ANQGSEA. Trimming cost V 5 bases and J 0 bases; bases outside gene matches: 2. This CDR3 comprises 14 residues.

This clone was found a few times. The sequenced fragment ends 3 residues before the CDR3 boundary, so the rest is inferred from the germline J gene. The chain is built from TRBV30 and TRBJ1-2, with 8 bases that match TRBD1. V gave up 7 bases and J gave up 2 bases; unmatched junction bases: 15. Germline V CDR1 and CDR2: GTSNPN, SVGIG (reference sequence). The CDR3 spans 16 residues. The CDR3: CASPYLGQGRNYGYTF. CDR3 bases read: TGTGCCTCCCCATACCTAGGACAGGGACGAAACTATGGC.

This clone was detected ten times or more. The junction shows a germline mismatch at one end, possibly a read error. The read terminates 3 residues ahead of where the CDR3 ends, so the germline J gene completes it. The chain combines TRBV7-7 with TRBJ2-1, with 9 bases fitting TRBD1. The germline gives CDR1 SSHAT, CDR2 FNYEAQ (reference sequence). The CDR3 extends over 15 amino acids. The CDR3 protein is CASSSTGGADNEQFF. The DNA read from the CDR3 is TGTGCTAGCAGCTCCACAGGGGGCGCAGACAATGAG.

A few counts support this clone. The read finishes 3 residues shy of the CDR3 end, and the germline J gene is used to complete it. J is TRBJ1-4 and V is TRBV5-1; no clear D. Trimming pared 4 bases from V and 7 bases from J, leaving 11 bases between. Germline V lookup: CDR1 SGHRS, CDR2 YFSETQ. The CDR3 is 13 amino acids. The covered CDR3 bases are TGCGCCAGCAGCGCCCGGGGAGGTGAAAAA. It specifies CASSARGGEK. The entire CDR3 protein is CASSARGGEKLFF.

This clone was seen at least ten times. From the germline J gene comes the end of the CDR3, since the read stops 3 residues before it. The chain joins TRBV6-4 to TRBJ1-1, with 7 bases lining up with TRBD1. The length of the CDR3 is 20 residues. Germline lookup yields CDR1 MRHNA and CDR2 SNTAGT. Trimming took 2 bases from V and 1 from J; bases not matched to a gene: 19. CDR3 sequence reads: CASSDPLFRTGRGSNTEAFF. Partial CDR3 DNA: TGTGCCAGCAGTGACCCCTTATTTAGGACAGGACGGGGGTCGAACACTGAA.

This clone came up a few times. Partial CDR3 DNA: TGTGCCAGCTCACCGTATTTTTCTGAA. Its protein is CASSPYFSE. The entire CDR3 reads CASSPYFSEAFF. The rearrangement links TRBV18 to TRBJ1-1; D not certain. The CDR3 end falls 3 residues outside the read, so it is completed with the germline J gene. Trimming shortened V by 3 bases and J by 6 bases, and 8 bases separated the two germline ends. CDR3 size: 12 residues. The germline V gene has CDR1 KGHSH and CDR2 LQKENI.

A remark on this clone: The read comes to an end 3 residues before the CDR3 does, leaving the germline J gene to fill in the end. This chain connects TRBV5-1 to TRBJ1-6, with TRBD1 matching 7 bases. CDR3 length equals 13 residues. CDR1 SGHRS and CDR2 YFSETQ come from the germline V gene. CDR3 loop: CASSLDREGTLHF. The part of the CDR3 DNA that was read is TGCGCCAGCAGCTTAGACAGGGAAGGAACC.

This clone was picked up many times. With the read ending 3 residues before the CDR3 end, the germline J gene is used to fill in that end. V and J are TRBV7-9 and TRBJ2-7; D not certain. Germline values: CDR1 SEHNR, CDR2 FQNEAQ (reference sequence). The V gene lost 0 bases and the J gene lost 4 bases, with 13 bases spanning the gap. The CDR3 covers 15 residues. The covered CDR3 bases are TGTGCCAGCAGCTTAGCGGCTTCTCCCCTTTACGAG. This sequence encodes CASSLAASPLYE. From start to end, the CDR3 is CASSLAASPLYEQYF.

On this clone: The read gets to within 3 residues of the CDR3 end, and the germline J gene fills in the rest. This rearrangement joins TRBV18 to TRBJ2-3, with 14 positions matching TRBD2. CDR3 size: 17 residues. Germline-derived CDR1 and CDR2 are KGHSH and LQKENI. V lost 4 bases, J lost 5 bases, and 8 bases stayed unmatched. The CDR3 loop is CASSQGLAGGSGDTQYF. CDR3 DNA, as far as it was read: TGTGCCAGCTCACAAGGACTAGCGGGGGGCAGTGGAGATACG.

A few counts support this clone. Read data end 3 residues before the CDR3 end; the end is taken from the germline J gene. The J gene is TRBJ2-2, the V gene TRBV19; a possible D gene is TRBD2 (6 bases). The CDR3 loop spans 11 amino acids. Germline V gene sequence: CDR1 LNHDA, CDR2 SQIVND (reference sequence). The CDR3 sequence is CASSSGLKLFF. CDR3 bases read: TGTGCCAGCTCCTCCGGACTAAAG.

In this sample, this clone turned up a few times. The observed sequence ends 3 residues before the CDR3 terminus, with the missing tail filled in from the germline J gene. The V call is TRBV5-1, the J call TRBJ2-3, with D perhaps TRBD1 (5 bases). Per germline, CDR1 SGHRS and CDR2 YFSETQ. Deletions cut 0 bases from V and 1 base from J, with 6 bases between. CDR3 length: 14 amino acids. Incomplete CDR3 DNA: TGCGCCAGCAGCTTGGCCAGGGGCACAGATACG. Translating gives CASSLARGTDT. In full, the CDR3 reads CASSLARGTDTQYF.

There are many counts of this clone. The read stops 3 residues short of the end of the CDR3; the missing end is completed from the germline J gene. This rearrangement joins TRBV19 to TRBJ2-1; 15 bases match TRBD2. The CDR3 consists of 16 residues. Per the germline V gene, CDR1 is LNHDA and CDR2 is SQIVND (reference sequence). J lost 9 bases, V lost 5 bases, and 8 bases had no gene match. The CDR3 DNA, read in part, is TGTGCCAGTAGTCCCCGGGGACTAGCGGGAGGAGGTGAG. Protein: CASSPRGLAGGGE. The full CDR3 sequence reads CASSPRGLAGGGEQFF.

This clone has at least ten counts. With the read ending 3 residues before the CDR3 end, the germline J gene is used to fill in that end. The rearrangement links TRBV24-1 to TRBJ2-1; 11 bases line up with TRBD1. Germline CDR1 is KGHDR and CDR2 is SFDVKD. V trimming: 5 bases; J trimming: 5 bases; junction bases outside the gene matches: 4. The CDR3 has 15 amino acids. The CDR3: CATSGWTGGHNEQFF. Partial CDR3 DNA: TGTGCCACCAGTGGTTGGACAGGGGGCCACAATGAG.

The table lists this clone with a few counts. The missing CDR3 end, 3 residues past where the read stops, is filled in from the germline J gene. The genes are TRBV5-1 and TRBJ2-3, with D perhaps TRBD1 (5 bases). This CDR3 spans 13 amino acids. Looked up from germline, CDR1 is SGHRS and CDR2 is YFSETQ. The CDR3 bases that were read are TGCGCCAGCAGCTTGGCCGTCAGGGAAACG. It codes for CASSLAVRET. The whole CDR3 protein is CASSLAVRETQYF. The whole variable domain, filled in from reference TRBV5-1 and TRBJ2-3, reads KAGVTQTPRYLIKTRGQQVTLSCSPISGHRSVSWYQQTPGQGLQFLFEYFSETQRNKGNFPGRFSGRQFSNSRSEMNVSTLELGDSALYLCASSLAVRETQYFGPGTRLTVL.

This clone was counted at least ten times. The DNA ends 3 residues before the CDR3 does, and the rest of the CDR3 is filled in from the germline J gene. The chain joins TRBV5-4 to TRBJ1-2; 7 positions match TRBD1. This CDR3 comprises 15 residues. Germline trimming cut 4 bases from V and 5 bases from J; bases unmatched to any gene: 11. Germline-derived CDR1 and CDR2 are SGHNT and YYREEE (reference sequence). This CDR3 reads CASSPRTGAQYGYTF. The CDR3 DNA, read in part, is TGTGCCAGCAGCCCCCGAACAGGGGCCCAATATGGC.

This clone was counted at least ten times. The read gets to within 3 residues of the CDR3 end, and the germline J gene fills in the rest. The chain uses TRBV20-1 and TRBJ2-3; D ambiguous. Trimming removed 3 bases at V and 0 bases at J, with 7 bases between. The CDR3 has 13 residues. Looked up from germline, CDR1 is DFQATT and CDR2 is SNEGSKA (reference sequence). The CDR3 sequence: CSASIRSTDTQYF. CDR3 DNA, as far as it was read: TGCAGTGCTAGTATCAGGAGCACAGATACG.

There are many counts of this clone. Read coverage stops 3 residues before the CDR3 terminus; the germline J gene supplies the remainder. J is TRBJ2-2 and V is TRBV7-2; D uncertain. CDR3 length equals 14 residues. Germline V gene lookup returns CDR1 SGHTA and CDR2 FQGNSA. The ends were cut back, 7 bases at V and 1 base at J, with 10 bases in the middle. The sequenced part of the CDR3 DNA is TGTGCCAGCAAAGGGCTGGGGAACACCGGGGAG. Amino acid sequence: CASKGLGNTGE. The entire CDR3 sequence reads CASKGLGNTGELFF.

This clone was found a few times. The read gets to within 3 residues of the CDR3 end, and the germline J gene fills in the rest. The genes are TRBV19 and TRBJ2-3; possibly TRBD1 for D (6 bases). In germline, CDR1 is LNHDA, CDR2 SQIVND (reference sequence). The CDR3 length is 14 residues. Here the CDR3 reads CASSIQTGQETQYF. CDR3 DNA, as far as it was read: TGTGCCAGTAGTATCCAGACAGGACAAGAGACG.

This clone was recorded many times. Read sequence stops 3 residues before the CDR3 end, and the germline J gene provides the missing end. The chain is built from TRBV19 and TRBJ1-5; 7 bases align to TRBD1. Trimming took 6 bases from V and 0 from J; bases not matched to a gene: 5. Germline loops: CDR1 LNHDA, CDR2 SQIVND (reference sequence). The CDR3 is made up of 15 amino acids. This CDR3 is CASSKNRGSNQPQHF. CDR3 bases read: TGTGCCAGTAGCAAGAACAGGGGTAGCAATCAGCCC. Combining the CDR3 with reference TRBV19 and TRBJ1-5 gives the whole variable domain DGGITQSPKYLFRKEGQNVTLSCEQNLNHDAMYWYRQDPGQGLRLIYYSQIVNDFQKGDIAEGYSVSREKKESFPLTVTSAQKNPTAFYLCASSKNRGSNQPQHFGDGTRLSIL.

About this clone: Read coverage stops 3 residues before the CDR3 terminus; the germline J gene supplies the remainder. V gene TRBV20-1 combines with J gene TRBJ2-5, with D possibly being TRBD1 (5 bases). Deletions cut 3 bases from V and 1 base from J, with 12 bases between. The CDR3 runs 14 residues. Germline V lookup: CDR1 DFQATT, CDR2 SNEGSKA (reference sequence). CDR3 DNA (partial): TGCAGTGCTAGGCGTTTGGGGCCCCAAGAGACC. Amino acid sequence: CSARRLGPQET. In full, the CDR3 reads CSARRLGPQETQYF.